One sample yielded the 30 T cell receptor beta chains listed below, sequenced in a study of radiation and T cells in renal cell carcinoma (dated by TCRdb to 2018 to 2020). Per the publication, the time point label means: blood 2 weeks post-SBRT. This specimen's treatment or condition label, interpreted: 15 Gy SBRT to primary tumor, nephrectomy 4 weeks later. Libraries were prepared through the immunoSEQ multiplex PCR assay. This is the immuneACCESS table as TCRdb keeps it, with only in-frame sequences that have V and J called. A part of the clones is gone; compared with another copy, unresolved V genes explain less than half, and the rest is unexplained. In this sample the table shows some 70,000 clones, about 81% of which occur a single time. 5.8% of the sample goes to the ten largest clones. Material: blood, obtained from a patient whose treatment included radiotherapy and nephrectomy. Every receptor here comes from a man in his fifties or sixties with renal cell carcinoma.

CDR3 sequence reads: CASRPTGSSEAFF. The CDR3 DNA sequence: TGTGCCAGCAGACCCACAGGGTCGTCTGAAGCTTTCTTT. The V gene is TRBV27, the J gene TRBJ1-1; tentative D call: TRBD1 (6 bases). Looked up from germline, CDR1 is MNHEY and CDR2 is SMNVEV (reference sequence). The CDR3 length is 13 residues. The V end was cut by 6 bases, the J end by 6 bases, with 14 bases between.

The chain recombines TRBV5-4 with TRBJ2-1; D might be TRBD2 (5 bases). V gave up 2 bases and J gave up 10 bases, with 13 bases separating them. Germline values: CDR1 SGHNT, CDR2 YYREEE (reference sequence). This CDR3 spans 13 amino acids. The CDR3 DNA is TGTGCCAGCAGCTTTTTGGCATCGGGGGAGCAGTTCTTC. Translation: CASSFLASGEQFF.

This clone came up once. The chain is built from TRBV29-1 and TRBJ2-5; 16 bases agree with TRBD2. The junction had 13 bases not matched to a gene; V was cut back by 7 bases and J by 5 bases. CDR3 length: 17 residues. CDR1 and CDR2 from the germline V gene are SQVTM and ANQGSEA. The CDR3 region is CSAAPGGLAGGRETQYF. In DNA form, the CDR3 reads TGCAGCGCAGCTCCAGGGGGACTAGCGGGAGGGAGGGAGACCCAGTACTTC. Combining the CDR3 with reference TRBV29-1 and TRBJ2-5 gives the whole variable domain SAVISQKPSRDICQRGTSLTIQCQVDSQVTMMFWYRQQPGQSLTLIATANQGSEATYESGFVIDKFPISRPNLTFSTLTVSNMSPEDSSIYLCSAAPGGLAGGRETQYFGPGTRLLVL.

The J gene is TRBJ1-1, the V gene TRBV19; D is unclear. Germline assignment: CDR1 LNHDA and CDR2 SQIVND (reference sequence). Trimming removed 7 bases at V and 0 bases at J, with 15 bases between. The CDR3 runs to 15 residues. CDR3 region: CASKLDGNMNTEAFF. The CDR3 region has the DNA TGTGCCAGTAAACTGGACGGAAACATGAACACTGAAGCTTTCTTT.

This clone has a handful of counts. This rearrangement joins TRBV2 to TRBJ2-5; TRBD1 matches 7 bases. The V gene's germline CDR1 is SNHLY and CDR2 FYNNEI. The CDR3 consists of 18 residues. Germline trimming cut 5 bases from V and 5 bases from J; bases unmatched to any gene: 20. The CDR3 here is CASSRPADRARPGETQYF. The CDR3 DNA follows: TGTGCCAGCAGTAGACCAGCTGACAGGGCAAGACCCGGGGAGACCCAGTACTTC.

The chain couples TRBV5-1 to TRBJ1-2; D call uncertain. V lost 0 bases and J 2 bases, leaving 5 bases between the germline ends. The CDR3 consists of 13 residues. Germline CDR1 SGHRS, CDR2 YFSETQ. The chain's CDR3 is CASSLAENYGYTF. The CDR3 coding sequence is TGCGCCAGCAGCTTGGCCGAGAACTATGGCTACACCTTC.

CDR3 sequence: CASSVSGGYTDTQYF. Here the CDR3 DNA reads TGTGCCAGCAGCGTTAGCGGGGGTTACACAGATACGCAGTATTTT. This chain connects TRBV9 to TRBJ2-3, with TRBD2 identical over 9 bases. This CDR3 spans 15 amino acids. With V trimmed by 2 bases and J by 2 bases, 3 bases remained unmatched. Per germline, CDR1 SGDLS and CDR2 YYNGEE.

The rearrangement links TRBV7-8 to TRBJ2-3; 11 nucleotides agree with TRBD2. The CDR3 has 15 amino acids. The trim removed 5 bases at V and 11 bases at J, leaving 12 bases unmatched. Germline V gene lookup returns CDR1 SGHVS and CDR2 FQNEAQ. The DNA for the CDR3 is TGTGCCAGCAGCATGGACGTCGGGACTAGCGGTTGGCAGTATTTT. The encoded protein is CASSMDVGTSGWQYF.

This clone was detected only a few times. The CDR3 DNA reads as TGTGCCAGTATCGACAGGGGCAACACCGGGGAGCTGTTTTTT. As protein: CASIDRGNTGELFF. The genes are TRBV19 and TRBJ2-2; 8 bases fit TRBD1. With 7 bases clipped from V and 2 bases from J, the junction kept 3 bases outside the gene matches. Per germline, CDR1 LNHDA and CDR2 SQIVND (reference sequence). The CDR3 loop spans 14 amino acids.

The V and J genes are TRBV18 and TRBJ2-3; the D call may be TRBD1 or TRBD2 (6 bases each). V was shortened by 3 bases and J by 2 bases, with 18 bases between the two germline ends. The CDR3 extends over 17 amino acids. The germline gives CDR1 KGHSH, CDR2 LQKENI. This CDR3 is CASSPARGGGNTDTQYF. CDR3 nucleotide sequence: TGTGCCAGCTCACCCGCCAGGGGAGGCGGCAACACAGATACGCAGTATTTT. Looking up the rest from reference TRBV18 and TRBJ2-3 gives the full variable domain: NAGVMQNPRHLVRRRGQEARLRCSPMKGHSHVYWYRQLPEEGLKFMVYLQKENIIDESGMPKERFSAEFPKEGPSILRIQQVVRGDSAAYFCASSPARGGGNTDTQYFGPGTRLTVL.

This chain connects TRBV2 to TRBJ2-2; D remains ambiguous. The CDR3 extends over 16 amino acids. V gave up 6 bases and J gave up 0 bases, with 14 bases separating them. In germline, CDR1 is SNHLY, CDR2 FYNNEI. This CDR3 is CASSRSGGPNTGELFF. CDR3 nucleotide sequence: TGTGCCAGCAGCCGAAGTGGCGGACCGAACACCGGGGAGCTGTTTTTT.

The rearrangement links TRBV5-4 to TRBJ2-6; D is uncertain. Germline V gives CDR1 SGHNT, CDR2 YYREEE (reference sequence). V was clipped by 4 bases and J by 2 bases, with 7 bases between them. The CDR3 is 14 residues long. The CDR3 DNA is TGTGCCAGCAGCGCGTACACTGGGGCCAACGTCCTGACTTTC. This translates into CASSAYTGANVLTF.

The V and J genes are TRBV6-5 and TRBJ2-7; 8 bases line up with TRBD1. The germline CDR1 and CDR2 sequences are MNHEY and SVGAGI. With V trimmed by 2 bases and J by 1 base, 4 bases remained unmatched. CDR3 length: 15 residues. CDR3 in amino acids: CASSYGRQGSYEQYF. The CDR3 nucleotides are TGTGCCAGCAGTTACGGAAGACAGGGGTCCTACGAGCAGTACTTC.

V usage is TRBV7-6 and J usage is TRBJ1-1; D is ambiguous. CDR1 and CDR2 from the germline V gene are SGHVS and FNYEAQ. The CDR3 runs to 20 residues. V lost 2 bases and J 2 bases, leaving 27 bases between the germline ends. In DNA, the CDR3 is TGTGCCAGCAGCTTAAAACCCCTTAACGGCCCAATGGGCGCTAACACTGAAGCTTTCTTT. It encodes CASSLKPLNGPMGANTEAFF.

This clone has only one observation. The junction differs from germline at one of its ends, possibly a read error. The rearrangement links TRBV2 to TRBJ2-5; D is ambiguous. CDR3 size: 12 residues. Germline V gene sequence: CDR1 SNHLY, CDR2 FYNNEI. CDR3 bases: TGTGCCAGCAGTCGAGTCCCCACTAATCCGAACTTC. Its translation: CASSRVPTNPNF.

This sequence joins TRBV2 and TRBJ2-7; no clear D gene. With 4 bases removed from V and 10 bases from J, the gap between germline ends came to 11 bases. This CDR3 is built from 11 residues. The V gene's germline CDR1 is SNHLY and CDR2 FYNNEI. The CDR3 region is CASSGGILQYF. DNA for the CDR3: TGTGCCAGCAGTGGGGGTATTTTACAGTACTTC.

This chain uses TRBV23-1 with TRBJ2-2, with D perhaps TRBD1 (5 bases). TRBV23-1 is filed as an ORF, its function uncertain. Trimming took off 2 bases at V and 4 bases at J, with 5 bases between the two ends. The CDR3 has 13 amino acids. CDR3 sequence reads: CASSQQGTGELFF. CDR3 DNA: TGCGCCAGCAGTCAACAGGGCACCGGGGAGCTGTTTTTT.

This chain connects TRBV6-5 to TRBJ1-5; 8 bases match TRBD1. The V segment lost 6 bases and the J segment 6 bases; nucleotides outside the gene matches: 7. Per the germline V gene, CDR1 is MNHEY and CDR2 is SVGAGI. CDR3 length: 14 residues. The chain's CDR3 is CASSRQGISQPQHF. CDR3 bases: TGTGCCAGCAGCCGACAGGGGATTTCTCAGCCCCAGCATTTT.

CDR3 nucleotide sequence: TGTGCCAGCAGCAGACGGGTCTCTGGAAACACCATATATTTT. The encoded protein is CASSRRVSGNTIYF. The V and J genes are TRBV6-5 and TRBJ1-3; no clear D. Trimming shortened V by 6 bases and J by 0 bases, and 9 bases separated the two germline ends. In germline, CDR1 is MNHEY, CDR2 SVGAGI. There are 14 residues in the CDR3.

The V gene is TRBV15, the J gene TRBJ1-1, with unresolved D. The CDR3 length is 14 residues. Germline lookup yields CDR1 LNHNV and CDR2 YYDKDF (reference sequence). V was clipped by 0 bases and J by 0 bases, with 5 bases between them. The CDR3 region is CATSRDYLNTEAFF. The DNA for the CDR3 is TGTGCCACCAGCAGAGATTACCTGAACACTGAAGCTTTCTTT.

The CDR3 sequence: CASSAYREDGYTF. The CDR3 region has the DNA TGTGCCAGCAGCGCCTACAGGGAGGATGGCTACACCTTC. This chain uses TRBV7-2 with TRBJ1-2, with D perhaps TRBD1 (6 bases). The CDR3 extends over 13 amino acids. Germline CDR1 reads SGHTA; CDR2 reads FQGNSA. Trimming shortened V by 5 bases and J by 6 bases, and 13 bases separated the two germline ends.

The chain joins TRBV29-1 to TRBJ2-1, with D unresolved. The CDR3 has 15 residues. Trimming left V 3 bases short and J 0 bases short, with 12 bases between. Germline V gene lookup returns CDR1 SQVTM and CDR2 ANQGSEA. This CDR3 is CSVDRPSDSYNEQFF. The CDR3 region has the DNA TGCAGCGTTGACCGCCCAAGCGACTCCTACAATGAGCAGTTCTTC.

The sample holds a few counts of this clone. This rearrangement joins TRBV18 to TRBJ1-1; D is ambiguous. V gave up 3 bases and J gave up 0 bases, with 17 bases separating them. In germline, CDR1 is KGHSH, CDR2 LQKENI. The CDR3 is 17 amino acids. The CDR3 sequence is CASSPGIAESMNTEAFF. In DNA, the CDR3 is TGTGCCAGCTCACCGGGAATCGCGGAGTCTATGAACACTGAAGCTTTCTTT. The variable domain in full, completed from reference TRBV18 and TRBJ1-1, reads NAGVMQNPRHLVRRRGQEARLRCSPMKGHSHVYWYRQLPEEGLKFMVYLQKENIIDESGMPKERFSAEFPKEGPSILRIQQVVRGDSAAYFCASSPGIAESMNTEAFFGQGTRLTVV.

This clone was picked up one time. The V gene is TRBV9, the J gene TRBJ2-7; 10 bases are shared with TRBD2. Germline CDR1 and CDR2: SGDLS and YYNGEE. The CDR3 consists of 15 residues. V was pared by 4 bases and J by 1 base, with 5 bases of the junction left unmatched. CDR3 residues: CASSPTSGVSYEQYF. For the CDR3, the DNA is TGTGCCAGCAGCCCTACTAGCGGGGTTTCCTACGAGCAGTACTTC.

Here the CDR3 reads CAWSTKQGSEQYF. CDR3 DNA: TGTGCCTGGAGTACTAAACAGGGTAGCGAGCAGTACTTC. This sequence joins TRBV30 and TRBJ2-7; TRBD1 might be the D (6 bases). CDR1 and CDR2 (germline): GTSNPN, SVGIG (reference sequence). Trimming cost V 2 bases and J 6 bases, with 14 bases left between them. The CDR3 is 13 residues long.

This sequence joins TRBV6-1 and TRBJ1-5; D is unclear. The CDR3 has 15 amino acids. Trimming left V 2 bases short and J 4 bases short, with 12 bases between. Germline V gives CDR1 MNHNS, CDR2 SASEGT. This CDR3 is CASSELLTTNQPQHF. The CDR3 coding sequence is TGTGCCAGCAGTGAACTTTTGACGACAAATCAGCCCCAGCATTTT.

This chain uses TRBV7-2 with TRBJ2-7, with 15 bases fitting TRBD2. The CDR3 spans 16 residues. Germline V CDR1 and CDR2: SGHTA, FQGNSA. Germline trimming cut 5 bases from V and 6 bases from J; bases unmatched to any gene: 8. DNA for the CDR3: TGTGCCAGCAGCCCTAGGGGACTAGCGGGAGGCGGCGAGCAGTACTTC. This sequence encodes CASSPRGLAGGGEQYF.

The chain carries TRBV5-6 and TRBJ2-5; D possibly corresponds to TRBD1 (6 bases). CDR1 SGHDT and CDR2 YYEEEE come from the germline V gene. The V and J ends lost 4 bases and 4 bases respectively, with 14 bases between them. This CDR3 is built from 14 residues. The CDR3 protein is CASSHSLGGETQYF. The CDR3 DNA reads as TGTGCCAGCAGCCATAGTTTAGGGGGAGAGACCCAGTACTTC.

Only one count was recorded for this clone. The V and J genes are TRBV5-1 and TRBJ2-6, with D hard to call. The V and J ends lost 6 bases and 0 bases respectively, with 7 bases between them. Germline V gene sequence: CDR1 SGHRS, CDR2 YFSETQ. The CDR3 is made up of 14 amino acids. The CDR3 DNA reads TGCGCCAGCAAACCCAGCTCTGGGGCCAACGTCCTGACTTTC. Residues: CASKPSSGANVLTF.

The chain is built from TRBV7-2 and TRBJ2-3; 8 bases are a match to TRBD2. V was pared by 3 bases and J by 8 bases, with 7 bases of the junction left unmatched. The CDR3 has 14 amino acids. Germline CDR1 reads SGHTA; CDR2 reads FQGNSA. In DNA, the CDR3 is TGTGCCAGCAGCTTTAGCGGGACTAAGCCTACGCAGTATTTT. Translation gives CASSFSGTKPTQYF.